A selection of T cell receptor beta chains follows, all from one sample in a study of OX40 agonist ivuxolimab in advanced cancers. The data were produced by immunoSEQ multiplex PCR, yet TCRdb's version contains in-frame clones alone and is incomplete. The table lists approximately 67,000 clones, 91% of them singletons. The sample was CD4+ or CD8+ T cells sorted from blood, taken in a trial of the OX40 agonist ivuxolimab. The source of these receptors is an adult with an advanced solid tumor such as melanoma, head and neck, liver or kidney cancer. Both conserved end residues are part of each CDR3. A D gene is named only where the DNA matches it firmly. Clone size is not always given. Where it is, it says once, few, many or a class for expanded clones.

d_call | j_call | clone_size | v_call | cdr3_aa | cdr3_nt
TRBD2 | TRBJ2-1 | NA | TRBV4-2 | CASSQDRGTSGRAAEQFF | TGTGCCAGCAGCCAAGATCGGGGGACTAGCGGGAGGGCCGCTGAGCAGTTCTTC
NA | TRBJ1-1 | few | TRBV19 | CASSRQDTEAFF | TGTGCCAGTAGTCGACAGGACACTGAAGCTTTCTTT
TRBD2 | TRBJ2-7 | once | TRBV2 | CASTLAGGREQYF | TGTGCCAGCACGCTAGCGGGGGGTCGCGAGCAGTACTTC
TRBD1 | TRBJ1-1 | NA | TRBV14 | CASSPLQGANTEAFF | TGTGCCAGCAGCCCCTTACAGGGGGCCAACACTGAAGCTTTCTTT
NA | TRBJ1-2 | NA | TRBV9 | CASSPLGGSYGYTF | TGTGCCAGCAGCCCCCTGGGGGGGAGCTATGGCTACACCTTC
TRBD2 | TRBJ2-7 | NA | TRBV5-1 | CASSLDGRNYEQYF | TGCGCCAGCAGCTTGGACGGGAGGAACTACGAGCAGTACTTC
NA | TRBJ1-3 | NA | TRBV21-1 | CASSNRDRGSPGNTIYF | TGTGCCAGCAGCAATCGGGACAGGGGGAGTCCTGGAAACACCATATATTTT
NA | TRBJ1-3 | NA | TRBV6-5 | CASRTKTGDTIYF | TGTGCCAGCAGGACTAAGACCGGGGACACCATATATTTT
TRBD1 | TRBJ2-3 | NA | TRBV28 | CASTTGQGTDTQYF | TGTGCCAGCACCACTGGACAGGGGACAGATACGCAGTATTTT
NA | TRBJ2-5 | NA | TRBV27 | CASSPPPGQGGETQYF | TGTGCCAGCAGCCCACCTCCCGGGCAGGGTGGGGAGACCCAGTACTTC
TRBD2 | TRBJ2-5 | NA | TRBV5-4 | CASSLIAGGPGAQYF | TGTGCCAGCAGCTTGATAGCGGGAGGGCCCGGGGCCCAGTACTTC
TRBD1 | TRBJ1-4 | NA | TRBV4-2 | CASSPAWTGREKLFF | TGTGCCAGCTCCCCCGCCTGGACAGGGCGCGAAAAACTGTTTTTT
TRBD1 | TRBJ2-5 | NA | TRBV5-1 | CASSTGQGQETQYF | TGCGCCAGCAGCACCGGACAGGGTCAGGAGACCCAGTACTTC
NA | TRBJ1-1 | few | TRBV30 | CAWRPRSGGMNTEAFF | TGTGCCTGGAGACCCCGCTCAGGCGGCATGAACACTGAAGCTTTCTTT
TRBD2 | TRBJ2-1 | NA | TRBV7-9 | CASSRGDLARNEQFF | TGTGCCAGCAGCCGGGGGGATCTAGCTCGCAATGAGCAGTTCTTC
NA | TRBJ2-5 | NA | TRBV7-2 | CASSPRAGQETQYF | TGTGCCAGCAGCCCCAGGGCAGGGCAAGAGACCCAGTACTTC
NA | TRBJ2-5 | NA | TRBV5-1 | CASSSNRQETQYF | TGCGCCAGCAGCTCGAACCGTCAAGAGACCCAGTACTTC
TRBD2 | TRBJ2-7 | NA | TRBV2 | CASASRTSYEQYF | TGTGCCAGCGCTTCGAGGACTAGCTACGAGCAGTACTTC
TRBD1 | TRBJ2-2 | NA | TRBV6-6 | CASSPRDRLNTGELFF | TGTGCCAGCAGCCCAAGGGACAGATTAAACACCGGGGAGCTGTTTTTT
TRBD2 | TRBJ2-1 | NA | TRBV5-4 | CASSLPLTSGGPGQNEQFF | TGTGCCAGCAGCTTGCCCCTGACTAGCGGGGGGCCAGGTCAGAATGAGCAGTTCTTC